Here is one TCR beta chain with its context. What it recognizes is unknown. Sample treatment: some 19 received Ad26.COV2.S at low or high dose, single or two shots; 5 received placebo; per-sample allocation not given. Sampling was done on day 63 after the first vaccine or placebo injection. These data belong to a study of Ad26.COV2.S vaccination and SARS-CoV-2 variants. Study-wide context: Once or twice, 56 days apart, Ad26.COV2.S was delivered intramuscularly.

The V gene end was trimmed by 2 bases and the J gene end by 4 bases; junction bases not matched to a gene: 4. Germline loops: CDR1 SGHKS, CDR2 YYEKEE (reference sequence). The CDR3 has 14 amino acids. Study results and caveats: Greater spike-specific TCR breadth was seen in vaccine recipients than in placebo recipients.

Here immunoSEQ multiplex PCR was the method, and the copy in TCRdb shows in-frame clones only, minus some. The repertoire includes roughly 680,000 clones, roughly 90% of them detected once, and around 1.5% sits in the top ten. The receptor's source is a person aged 18-60 years who received the Ad26.COV2.S COVID-19 vaccine or a placebo. The gene calls are TRBV5-5 and TRBJ2-5; TRBD1 agrees at 8 bases. The material was peripheral blood, obtained in a trial of Ad26.COV2.S vaccine versus placebo. The CDR3 loop is CASSFQGAGETQYF. CDR3 DNA: TGTGCCAGCAGCTTCCAGGGGGCTGGAGAGACCCAGTACTTC. Combining the CDR3 with reference TRBV5-5 and TRBJ2-5 gives the whole variable domain DAGVTQSPTHLIKTRGQQVTLRCSPISGHKSVSWYQQVLGQGPQFIFQYYEKEERGRGNFPDRFSARQFPNYSSELNVNALLLGDSALYLCASSFQGAGETQYFGPGTRLLVL.